This T cell receptor beta chain was obtained from a study of blood T cells in healthy people across ages. Through a sample-barcoded 5' primer and a J-beta primer mix, a second PCR was run for 7 to 11 cycles. TCRdb processed the 5' RACE reads anew with MiXCR; each CDR3 protein has one entry. Found here are more than 800,000 distinct CDR3 sequences, less than 50% of them singletons; the top ten hold around 18%. The junction had 6 bases not matched to a gene; V was cut back by 5 bases and J by 5 bases. The CDR3 is 15 residues long. The sequenced sample was blood. The origin of this receptor is a woman aged 60-75 years in good health. This chain links TRBV12-3 or TRBV12-4 with TRBJ2-5, with 12 nucleotides matching TRBD2. CDR3 residues: CASSRLAGVWETQYF. The CDR3 DNA follows: TGTGCCAGCAGTCGACTAGCGGGAGTTTGGGAGACCCAGTACTTC.